This T cell receptor beta chain was identified in a study of blood T cell repertoires in COVID-19. Looking at the study overall: Both acute and convalescent COVID-19 samples were obtained from the United States, Italy and Spain. In each case, the material was cDNA or gDNA derived from T cells, B-cell-depleted T cells, or PBMCs.

The CDR3 has 13 residues. The germline V gene encodes CDR1 SGHAT and CDR2 FQNNGV. About this clone: At one boundary the junction diverges from the germline segment, which might be a read error.

Original data processing: Estimated nucleated cell counts came from reference gene primer amplification. This table comes from immunoSEQ multiplex PCR, and its TCRdb copy is limited to in-frame clones, with some not included. D and trimming come from the DNA, and the V and J calls and clone size come from that table. The sample has more than 200,000 clones, approximately 82% seen once. Material for sequencing was peripheral blood. The sequence came from a man aged 35 to 55 with active or convalescent COVID-19. This chain joins TRBV11-2 and TRBJ2-5; 7 positions match TRBD2. The chain's CDR3 is CASRQEGLAAVNF. In DNA, the CDR3 is TGTGCCAGCAGACAAGAGGGCCTAGCGGCAGTGAACTTC.